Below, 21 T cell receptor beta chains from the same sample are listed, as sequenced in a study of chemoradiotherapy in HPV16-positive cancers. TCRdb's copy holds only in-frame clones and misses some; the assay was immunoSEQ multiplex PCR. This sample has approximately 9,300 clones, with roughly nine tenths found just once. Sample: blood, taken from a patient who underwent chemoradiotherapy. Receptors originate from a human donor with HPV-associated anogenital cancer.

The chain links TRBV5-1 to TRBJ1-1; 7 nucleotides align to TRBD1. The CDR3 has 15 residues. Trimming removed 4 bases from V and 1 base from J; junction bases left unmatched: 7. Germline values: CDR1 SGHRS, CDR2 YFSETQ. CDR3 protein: CASSRTGTENTEAFF. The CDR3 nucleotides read TGCGCCAGCAGCCGAACCGGGACAGAGAACACTGAAGCTTTCTTT.

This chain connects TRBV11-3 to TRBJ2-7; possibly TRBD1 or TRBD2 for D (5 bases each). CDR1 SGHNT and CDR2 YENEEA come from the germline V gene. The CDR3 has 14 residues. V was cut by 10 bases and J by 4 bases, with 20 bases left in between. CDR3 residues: CATHTRQWSYEQYV. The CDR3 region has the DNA TGTGCCACCCACACTAGACAGTGGAGTTACGAGCAGTACGTC.

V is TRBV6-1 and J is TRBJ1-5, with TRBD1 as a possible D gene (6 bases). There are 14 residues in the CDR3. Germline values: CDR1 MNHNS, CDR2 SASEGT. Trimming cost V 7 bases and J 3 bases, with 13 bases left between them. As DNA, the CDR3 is TGTGCCAGCACCTCGGGACACCCCAATCAGCCCCAGCATTTT. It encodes CASTSGHPNQPQHF.

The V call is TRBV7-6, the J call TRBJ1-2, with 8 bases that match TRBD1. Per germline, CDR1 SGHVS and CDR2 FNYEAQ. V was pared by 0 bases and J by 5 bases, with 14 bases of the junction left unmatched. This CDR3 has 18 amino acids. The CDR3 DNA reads TGTGCCAGCAGCTTAGCGCAAATGACAGGGGACTCCTTATATGGCTACACCTTC. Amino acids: CASSLAQMTGDSLYGYTF.

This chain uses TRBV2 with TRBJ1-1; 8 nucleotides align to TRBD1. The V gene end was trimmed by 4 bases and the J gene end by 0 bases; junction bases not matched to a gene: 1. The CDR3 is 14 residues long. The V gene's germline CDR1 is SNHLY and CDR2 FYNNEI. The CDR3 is CASSGQGLNTEAFF. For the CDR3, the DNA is TGTGCCAGCAGTGGACAGGGGTTGAACACTGAAGCTTTCTTT.

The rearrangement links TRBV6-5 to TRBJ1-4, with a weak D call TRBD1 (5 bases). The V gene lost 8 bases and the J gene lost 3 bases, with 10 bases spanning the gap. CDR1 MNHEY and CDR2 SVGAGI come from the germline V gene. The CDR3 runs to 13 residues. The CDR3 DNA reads TGTGCCAGCCGGGGGAGCGCTAATGAAAAACTGTTTTTT. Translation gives CASRGSANEKLFF.

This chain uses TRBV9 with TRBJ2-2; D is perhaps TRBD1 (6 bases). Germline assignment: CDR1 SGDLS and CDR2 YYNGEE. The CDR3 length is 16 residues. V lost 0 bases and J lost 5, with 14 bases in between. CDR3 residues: CASSVAGGAVTGELFF. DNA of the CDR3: TGTGCCAGCAGCGTAGCTGGGGGCGCGGTGACCGGGGAGCTGTTTTTT. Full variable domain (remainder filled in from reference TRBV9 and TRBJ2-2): DSGVTQTPKHLITATGQRVTLRCSPRSGDLSVYWYQQSLDQGLQFLIQYYNGEERAKGNILERFSAQQFPDLHSELNLSSLELGDSALYFCASSVAGGAVTGELFFGEGSRLTVL.

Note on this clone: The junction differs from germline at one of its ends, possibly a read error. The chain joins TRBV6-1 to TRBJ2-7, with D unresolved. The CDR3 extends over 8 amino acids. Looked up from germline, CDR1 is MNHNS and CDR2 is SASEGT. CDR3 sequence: CASTQMFF. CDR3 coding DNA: TGTGCCAGCACCCAGATGTTCTTC.

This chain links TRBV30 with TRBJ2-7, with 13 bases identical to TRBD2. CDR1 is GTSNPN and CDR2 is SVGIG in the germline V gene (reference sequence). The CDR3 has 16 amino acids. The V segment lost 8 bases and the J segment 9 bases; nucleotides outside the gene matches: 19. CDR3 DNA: TGTGCCGAGTACGTGCCCCGGACTAGCGGGGGTGTTCGGCAGTACGTC. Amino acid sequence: CAEYVPRTSGGVRQYV.

This chain's CDR3 is CASSVTPWDTEAFF. CDR3 bases: TGTGCCAGCAGCGTAACCCCGTGGGACACTGAAGCTTTCTTT. The V and J genes are TRBV9 and TRBJ1-1; no clear D. The CDR3 covers 14 residues. Germline loops: CDR1 SGDLS, CDR2 YYNGEE. Trimming shortened V by 1 base and J by 3 bases, and 10 bases separated the two germline ends.

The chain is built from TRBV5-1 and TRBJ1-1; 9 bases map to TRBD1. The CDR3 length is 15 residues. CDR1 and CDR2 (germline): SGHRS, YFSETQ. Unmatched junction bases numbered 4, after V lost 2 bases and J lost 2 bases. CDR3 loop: CASSFTGQGNTEAFF. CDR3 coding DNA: TGCGCCAGCAGCTTTACGGGACAGGGTAACACTGAAGCTTTCTTT.

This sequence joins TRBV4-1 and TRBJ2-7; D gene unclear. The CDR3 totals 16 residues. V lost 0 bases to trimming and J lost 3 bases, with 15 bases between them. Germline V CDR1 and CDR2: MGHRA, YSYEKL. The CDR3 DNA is TGCGCCAGCAGCCAAGATATGGCAAAAAATCTCTACGAGCAGTACTTC. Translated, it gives CASSQDMAKNLYEQYF.

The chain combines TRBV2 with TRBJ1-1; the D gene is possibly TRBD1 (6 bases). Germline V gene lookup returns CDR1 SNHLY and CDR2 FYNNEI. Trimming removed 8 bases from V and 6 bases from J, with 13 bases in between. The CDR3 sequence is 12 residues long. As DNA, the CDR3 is TGTGCCAGCGCACATCAGGGGTCTGAAGCTTTCTTT. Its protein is CASAHQGSEAFF. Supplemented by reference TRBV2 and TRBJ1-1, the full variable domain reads EPEVTQTPSHQVTQMGQEVILRCVPISNHLYFYWYRQILGQKVEFLVSFYNNEISEKSEIFDDQFSVERPDGSNFTLKIRSTKLEDSAMYFCASAHQGSEAFFGQGTRLTVV.

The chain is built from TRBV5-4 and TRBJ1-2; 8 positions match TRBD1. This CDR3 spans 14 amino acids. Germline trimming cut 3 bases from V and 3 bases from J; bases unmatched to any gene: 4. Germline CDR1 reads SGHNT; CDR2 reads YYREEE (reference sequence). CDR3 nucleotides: TGTGCCAGCAGCTGGGGACAGGCGGACTATGGCTACACCTTC. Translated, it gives CASSWGQADYGYTF.

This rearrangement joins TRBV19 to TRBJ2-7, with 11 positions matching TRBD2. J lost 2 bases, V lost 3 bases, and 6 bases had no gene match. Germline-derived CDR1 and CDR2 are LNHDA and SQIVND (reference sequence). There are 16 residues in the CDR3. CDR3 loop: CASSIKVAGGTYEQYF. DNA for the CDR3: TGTGCCAGTAGTATCAAGGTAGCGGGGGGGACCTACGAGCAGTACTTC.

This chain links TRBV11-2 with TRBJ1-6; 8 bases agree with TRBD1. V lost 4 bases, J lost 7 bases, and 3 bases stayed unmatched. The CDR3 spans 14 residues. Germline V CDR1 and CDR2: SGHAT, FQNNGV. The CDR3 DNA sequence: TGTGCCAGCAGCTATAGGGACAGGAATTCACCCCTCCACTTT. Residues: CASSYRDRNSPLHF.

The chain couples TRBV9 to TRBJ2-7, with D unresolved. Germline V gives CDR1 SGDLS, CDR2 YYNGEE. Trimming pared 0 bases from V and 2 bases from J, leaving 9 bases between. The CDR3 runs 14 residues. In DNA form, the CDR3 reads TGTGCCAGCAGCGTAGGACACCAACCCTACGAGCAGTACTTC. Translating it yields CASSVGHQPYEQYF.

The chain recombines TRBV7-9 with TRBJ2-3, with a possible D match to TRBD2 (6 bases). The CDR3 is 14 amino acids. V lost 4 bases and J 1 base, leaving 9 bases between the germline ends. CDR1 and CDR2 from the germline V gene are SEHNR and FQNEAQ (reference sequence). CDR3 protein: CASSSERGTDTQYF. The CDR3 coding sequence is TGTGCCAGCAGCTCAGAGCGGGGCACAGATACGCAGTATTTT.

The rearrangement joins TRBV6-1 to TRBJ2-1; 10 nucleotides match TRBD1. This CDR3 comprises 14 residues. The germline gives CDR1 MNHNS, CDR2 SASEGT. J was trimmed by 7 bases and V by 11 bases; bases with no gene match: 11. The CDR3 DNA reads TGTGCCGCCCGGACAGGGGGATTTGGGAATGAGCAGTTCTTC. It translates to CAARTGGFGNEQFF.

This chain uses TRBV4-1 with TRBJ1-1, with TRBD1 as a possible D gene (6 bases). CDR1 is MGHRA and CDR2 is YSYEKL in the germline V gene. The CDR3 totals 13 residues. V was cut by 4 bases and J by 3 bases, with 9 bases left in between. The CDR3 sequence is CASSRTEHTEAFF. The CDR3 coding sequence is TGCGCCAGCAGCCGGACAGAACACACTGAAGCTTTCTTT.

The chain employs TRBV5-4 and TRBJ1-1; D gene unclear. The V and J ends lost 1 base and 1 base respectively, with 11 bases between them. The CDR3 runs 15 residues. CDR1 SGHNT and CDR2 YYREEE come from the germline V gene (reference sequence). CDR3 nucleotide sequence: TGTGCCAGCAGCTTGATAGGGCGGGAGAACACTGAAGCTTTCTTT. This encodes CASSLIGRENTEAFF.